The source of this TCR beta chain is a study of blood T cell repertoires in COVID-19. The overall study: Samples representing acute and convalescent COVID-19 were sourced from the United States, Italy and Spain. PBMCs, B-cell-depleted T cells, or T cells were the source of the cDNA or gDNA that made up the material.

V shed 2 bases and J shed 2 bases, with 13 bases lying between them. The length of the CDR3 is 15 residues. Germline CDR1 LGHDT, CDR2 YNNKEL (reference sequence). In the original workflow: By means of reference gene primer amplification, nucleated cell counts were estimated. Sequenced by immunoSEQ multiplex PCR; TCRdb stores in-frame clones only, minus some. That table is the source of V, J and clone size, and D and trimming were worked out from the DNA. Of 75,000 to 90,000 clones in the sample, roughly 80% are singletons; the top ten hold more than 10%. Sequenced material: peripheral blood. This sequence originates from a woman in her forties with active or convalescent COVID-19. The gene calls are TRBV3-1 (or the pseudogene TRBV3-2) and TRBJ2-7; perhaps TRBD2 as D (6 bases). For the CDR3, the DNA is TGTGCCAGCAGCCAATGGGGGGTGGGAACCTACGAGCAGTACTTC. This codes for CASSQWGVGTYEQYF.